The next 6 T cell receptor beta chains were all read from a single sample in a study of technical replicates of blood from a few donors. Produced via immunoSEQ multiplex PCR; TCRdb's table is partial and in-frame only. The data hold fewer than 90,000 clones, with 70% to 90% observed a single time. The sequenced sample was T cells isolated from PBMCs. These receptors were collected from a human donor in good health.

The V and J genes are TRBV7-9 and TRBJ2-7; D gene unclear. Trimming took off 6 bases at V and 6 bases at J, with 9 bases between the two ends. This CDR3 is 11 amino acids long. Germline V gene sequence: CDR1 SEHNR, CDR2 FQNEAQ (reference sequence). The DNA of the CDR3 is TGTGCCAGCAGTTCCTCGTCCGAGCAGTACTTC. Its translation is CASSSSSEQYF.

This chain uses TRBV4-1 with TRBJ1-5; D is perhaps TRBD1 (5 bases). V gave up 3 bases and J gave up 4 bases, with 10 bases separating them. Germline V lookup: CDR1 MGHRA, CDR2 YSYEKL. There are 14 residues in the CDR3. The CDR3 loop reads CASSQTPGNQPQHF. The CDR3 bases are TGCGCCAGCAGCCAGACACCAGGGAATCAGCCCCAGCATTTT.

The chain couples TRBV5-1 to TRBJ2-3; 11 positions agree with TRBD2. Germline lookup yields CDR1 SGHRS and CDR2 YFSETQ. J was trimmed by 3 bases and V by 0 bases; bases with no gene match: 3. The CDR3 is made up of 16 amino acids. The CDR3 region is CASSLVVAGGTDTQYF. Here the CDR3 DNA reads TGCGCCAGCAGCTTGGTAGTAGCGGGAGGGACAGATACGCAGTATTTT.

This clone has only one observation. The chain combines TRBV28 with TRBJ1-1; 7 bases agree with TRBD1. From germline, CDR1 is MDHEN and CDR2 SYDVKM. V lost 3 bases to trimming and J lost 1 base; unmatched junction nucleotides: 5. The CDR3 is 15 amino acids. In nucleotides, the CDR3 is TGTGCCAGCAGTTTGCTGACAGGGCGGAACACTGAAGCTTTCTTT. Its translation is CASSLLTGRNTEAFF.

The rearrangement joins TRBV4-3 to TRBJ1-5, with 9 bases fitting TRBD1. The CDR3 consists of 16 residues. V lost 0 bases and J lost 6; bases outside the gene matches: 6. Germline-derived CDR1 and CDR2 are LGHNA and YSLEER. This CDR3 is CASSQEIRDRVQPQHF. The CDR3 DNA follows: TGCGCCAGCAGCCAAGAAATACGGGACAGGGTTCAGCCCCAGCATTTT.

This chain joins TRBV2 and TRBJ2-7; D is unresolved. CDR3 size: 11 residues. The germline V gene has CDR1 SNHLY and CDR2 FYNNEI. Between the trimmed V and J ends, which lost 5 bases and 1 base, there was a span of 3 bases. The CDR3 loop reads CASSHSYEQYF. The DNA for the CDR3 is TGTGCCAGCAGTCATTCCTACGAGCAGTACTTC.